These T cell receptor beta chains were read from a single sample in a study of T cell repertoires in cytomegalovirus infection. TCRdb recomputed calls from the reads with MiXCR, one row per CDR3 protein. The repertoire holds approximately 500,000 distinct CDR3 sequences, with about a quarter as singletons. Sequenced input: PBMCs. The receptors come from a human donor in good health (CMV status not recorded). Some clones in this sample may be carry-over from other donors' samples. The CDR3 runs from the conserved cysteine through the conserved F or W. Each record gives: clone size, J gene, V gene, D gene, CDR3 protein, CDR3 DNA. A D gene is named only where the DNA matches it firmly. Some rows have no size entry. The others give once, few or many, or a class for an expanded clone.

-	TRBJ2-7	TRBV4-1	TRBD2	CASSQSKVGGRPLEQYF	TGCGCCAGCAGCCAATCCAAGGTCGGCGGGAGACCCCTCGAGCAGTACTTC
-	TRBJ1-6	TRBV7-9	-	CASSGRRPIQPLHF	TGTGCCAGCAGCGGCAGGCGCCCAATCCAACCCCTCCACTTT
few	TRBJ1-5	TRBV7-8	-	CASSLLLQVNQPQHF	TGTGCCAGCAGCTTATTATTGCAGGTCAATCAGCCCCAGCATTTT
few	TRBJ2-1	TRBV24-1	TRBD1	CATSDPTGGSSGNEQFF	TGTGCCACCAGTGATCCCACAGGGGGCAGTTCTGGAAATGAGCAGTTCTTC
-	TRBJ2-7	TRBV11-2	-	CASSLEISGQPYEQYF	TGTGCCAGCAGCTTAGAGATTTCCGGACAGCCCTACGAGCAGTACTTC
-	TRBJ2-3	TRBV20-1	TRBD2	CSARGVAGAGWENTDTQYF	TGCAGTGCTAGAGGAGTAGCGGGAGCGGGGTGGGAGAACACAGATACGCAGTATTTT
-	TRBJ2-1	TRBV6-2/TRBV6-3	TRBD1	CASKGANSRVEQFF	TGTGCCAGCAAGGGGGCCAATTCGAGGGTCGAGCAGTTCTTC
many	TRBJ2-3	TRBV7-2	-	CASSLRADKDTQYF	TGTGCCAGCAGCTTACGGGCGGATAAGGATACGCAGTATTTT
-	TRBJ2-3	TRBV20-1	-	CSARAAGTDTQYF	TGCAGTGCTAGAGCGGCAGGCACAGATACGCAGTATTTT
-	TRBJ2-7	TRBV20-1	TRBD2	CSARARASGRAHEQYF	TGCAGTGCTAGAGCTCGGGCGAGCGGGAGGGCCCACGAGCAGTACTTC
-	TRBJ2-5	TRBV19	-	CASSFSLGRETQYF	TGTGCCAGTAGTTTTAGCCTCGGTCGAGAGACCCAGTACTTC
-	TRBJ1-5	TRBV28	TRBD1	CASSPVGQLGDQPQHF	TGTGCCAGCAGTCCAGTGGGACAGCTAGGGGATCAGCCCCAGCATTTT
few	TRBJ2-1	TRBV7-9	-	CASRKTGGENNEQFF	TGTGCCAGCAGAAAAACCGGGGGAGAAAACAATGAGCAGTTCTTC
-	TRBJ2-3	TRBV5-1	TRBD2	CASSPQREGQTQYF	TGCGCCAGCAGCCCCCAGCGGGAGGGCCAGACGCAGTATTTT
-	TRBJ1-5	TRBV19	-	CASSIELRGAYDRPQHF	TGTGCCAGTAGTATAGAGCTTAGGGGGGCGTACGATCGGCCCCAGCATTTT
-	TRBJ1-1	TRBV15	-	CATTRDQQMNTEAFF	TGTGCCACCACCCGGGACCAGCAAATGAACACTGAAGCTTTCTTT
-	TRBJ2-7	TRBV18	-	CASSPSKGSHDEQYF	TGTGCCAGCTCACCCTCCAAGGGTAGCCACGACGAGCAGTACTTC
-	TRBJ2-4	TRBV14	TRBD2	CASSKLAGSSPAKNIQYF	TGTGCCAGCAGCAAACTAGCGGGCTCCTCACCAGCCAAAAACATTCAGTACTTC
few	TRBJ2-2	TRBV30	-	CAWTMFANTGELFF	TGTGCCTGGACTATGTTCGCGAACACCGGGGAGCTGTTTTTT
-	TRBJ2-1	TRBV2	-	CASSVISGVSYNEQFF	TGTGCCAGCAGTGTGATTAGCGGCGTCAGCTACAATGAGCAGTTCTTC
-	TRBJ2-5	TRBV20-1	TRBD1	CSARWGYRGRETQYF	TGCAGTGCTAGGTGGGGTTACAGGGGACGAGAGACCCAGTACTTC
few	TRBJ2-3	TRBV6-6	-	CASSYSRQGDTQYF	TGTGCCAGCAGTTACTCGAGGCAGGGAGATACGCAGTATTTT
-	TRBJ2-3	TRBV5-5	-	CASIPYSDTQYF	TGTGCCAGCATCCCCTACTCAGATACGCAGTATTTT
many	TRBJ2-1	TRBV4-1	-	CASSQGLNNEQFF	TGCGCCAGCAGCCAAGGACTAAACAATGAGCAGTTCTTC
many	TRBJ1-2	TRBV7-2	-	CASSPQGSAIYGYTF	TGTGCCAGCAGCCCTCAGGGGTCTGCGATCTATGGCTACACCTTC
-	TRBJ1-5	TRBV30	-	CAWSDLSNQPQHF	TGTGCCTGGAGTGATTTGAGCAATCAGCCCCAGCATTTT
-	TRBJ2-1	TRBV6-8	TRBD2	CASSYVGRETVEQFF	TGTGCCAGCAGTTACGTCGGGCGGGAGACGGTTGAGCAGTTCTTC
-	TRBJ2-5	TRBV7-2	-	CASSQNVGQETQYF	TGTGCCAGCAGTCAAAATGTAGGGCAAGAGACCCAGTACTTC
-	TRBJ1-5	TRBV6-2/TRBV6-3	-	CASSYFGANQPQHF	TGTGCCAGCAGTTATTTCGGGGCCAATCAGCCCCAGCATTTT
few	TRBJ1-6	TRBV19	-	CASRGDSNSPLHF	TGTGCCAGTCGTGGTGACAGTAATTCACCCCTCCACTTT
-	TRBJ2-1	TRBV19	TRBD2	CASRTSGSGQFF	TGTGCCAGTAGGACTAGCGGTTCAGGCCAGTTCTTC
-	TRBJ2-7	TRBV6-2/TRBV6-3	-	CASTSDLGGRYEQYF	TGTGCCAGCACCTCGGACCTGGGGGGTCGATACGAGCAGTACTTC
-	TRBJ2-3	TRBV4-3	-	CASSQEAGQGTDTQYF	TGCGCCAGCAGCCAAGAAGCAGGGCAAGGGACAGATACGCAGTATTTT
many	TRBJ2-7	TRBV7-6	-	CASSLAEQYEQYF	TGTGCCAGCAGCTTAGCAGAACAGTACGAGCAGTATTTC
-	TRBJ2-1	TRBV20-1	TRBD2	CSARALAGSINEQFF	TGCAGTGCTAGAGCACTAGCGGGATCGATCAATGAGCAGTTCTTC
-	TRBJ2-1	TRBV5-1	TRBD2	CASSLAGRRTSERYNEQFF	TGCGCCAGCAGCTTGGCCGGGCGTCGGACTAGCGAACGATACAATGAGCAGTTCTTC
-	TRBJ2-1	TRBV13	TRBD2	CASSSGLAEGNEQFF	TGTGCCAGCAGCTCGGGACTAGCGGAGGGGAATGAGCAGTTCTTC
few	TRBJ1-5	TRBV15	TRBD1	CATSTTGFDNQPQHF	TGTGCCACCAGCACGACAGGGTTCGACAATCAGCCCCAGCATTTT
few	TRBJ1-6	TRBV4-2	-	CASSQDRQGINNSPLHF	TGTGCCAGCAGCCAAGATCGGCAGGGGATAAATAATTCACCCCTCCACTTT
-	TRBJ2-1	TRBV7-2	TRBD2	CASKRELSVNEQFF	TGTGCCAGCAAGCGGGAGCTATCGGTCAATGAGCAGTTCTTC
few	TRBJ2-1	TRBV12-3/TRBV12-4	TRBD1	CASSEDRGSRSEQFF	TGTGCCAGCAGTGAAGACAGGGGGTCGCGGAGTGAGCAGTTCTTC
-	TRBJ2-1	TRBV11-3	-	CASSPARGPNEQFF	TGTGCCAGCAGCCCCGCCCGGGGCCCCAATGAGCAGTTCTTC
-	TRBJ2-1	TRBV4-1	-	CASSPRTGDSGRLPGEQFF	TGCGCCAGCAGCCCACGGACAGGGGATAGCGGGAGGCTTCCCGGGGAGCAGTTCTTC
few	TRBJ1-5	TRBV10-3	-	CATQASNQPQHF	TGTGCCACCCAGGCGAGCAATCAGCCCCAGCATTTT